The sequence of this TCR beta chain was determined in a study of post-analysis software for immune sequencing data. Study in general: The disease courses covered relapsing-remitting, secondary progressive and progressive-relapsing multiple sclerosis.

To note about this clonotype: Its matching antigen is unknown.

Findings and limits, study-wide: Patients showed TRBV5-6, TRBV5-1 and TRBV20-1 among a few TRBV segments more frequent than in controls. Controls had significantly higher normalized Chao1 diversity than multiple sclerosis patients.

Each TCR beta cDNA library carried unique molecular identifiers. It was from roughly 1.1 to 9.2 million T cells that 500,000 or so cDNA molecules came. Via MiXCR, TCRdb re-called the PCR reads, giving one row per CDR3 protein. The table has hundreds of thousands of distinct CDR3 sequences, around 40% seen once; the top ten hold under 2%. CDR1 and CDR2 (germline): LGHNA, YNFKEQ. V trimming: 4 bases; J trimming: 6 bases; junction bases outside the gene matches: 5. This CDR3 has 14 residues. The chain carries TRBV4-2 and TRBJ2-1; TRBD1 aligns across 8 bases. The sequenced sample was blood. The clonotype was recovered from a girl between 10 and 17 years old with multiple sclerosis. The CDR3 nucleotides read TGTGCCAGCAGCCGGGGGACAGGATTCAATGAGCAGTTCTTC. This encodes CASSRGTGFNEQFF.